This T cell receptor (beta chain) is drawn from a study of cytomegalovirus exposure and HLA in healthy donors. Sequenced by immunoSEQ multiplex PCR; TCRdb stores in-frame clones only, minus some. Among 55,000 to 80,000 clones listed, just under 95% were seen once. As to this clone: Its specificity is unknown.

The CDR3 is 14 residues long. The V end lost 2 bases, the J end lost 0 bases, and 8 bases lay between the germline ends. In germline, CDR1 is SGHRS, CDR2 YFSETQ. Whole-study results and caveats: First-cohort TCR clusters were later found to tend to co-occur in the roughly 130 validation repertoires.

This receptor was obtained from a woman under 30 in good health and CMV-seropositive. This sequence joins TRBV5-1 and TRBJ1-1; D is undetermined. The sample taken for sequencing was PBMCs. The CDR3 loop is CASSLNTMNTEAFF. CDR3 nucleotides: TGCGCCAGCAGCTTAAACACCATGAACACTGAAGCTTTCTTT.